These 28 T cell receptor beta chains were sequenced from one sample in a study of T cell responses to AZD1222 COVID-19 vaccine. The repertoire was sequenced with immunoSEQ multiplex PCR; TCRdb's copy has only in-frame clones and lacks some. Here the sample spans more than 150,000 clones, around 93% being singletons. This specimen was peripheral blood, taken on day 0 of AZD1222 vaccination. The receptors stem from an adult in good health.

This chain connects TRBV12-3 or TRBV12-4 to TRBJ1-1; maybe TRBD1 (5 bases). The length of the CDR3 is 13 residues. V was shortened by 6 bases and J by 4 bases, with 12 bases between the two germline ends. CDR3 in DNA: TGTGCCAGCAGACCCCGGGGGGGCACTGAAGCTTTCTTT. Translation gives CASRPRGGTEAFF.

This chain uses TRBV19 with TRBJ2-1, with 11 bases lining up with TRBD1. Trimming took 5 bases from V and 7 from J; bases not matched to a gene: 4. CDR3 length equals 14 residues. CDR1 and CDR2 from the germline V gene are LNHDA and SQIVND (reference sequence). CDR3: CASSARDRGNEQFF. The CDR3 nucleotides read TGTGCCAGTAGTGCCCGGGACAGGGGGAATGAGCAGTTCTTC.

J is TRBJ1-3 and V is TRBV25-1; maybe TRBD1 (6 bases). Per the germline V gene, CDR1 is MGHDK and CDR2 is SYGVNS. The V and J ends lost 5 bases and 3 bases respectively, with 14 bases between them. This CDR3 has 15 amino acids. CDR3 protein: CASSKGGDGGNTIYF. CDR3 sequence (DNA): TGTGCCAGCAGTAAAGGGGGGGACGGTGGAAACACCATATATTTT. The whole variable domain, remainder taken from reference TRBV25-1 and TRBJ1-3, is EADIYQTPRYLVIGTGKKITLECSQTMGHDKMYWYQQDPGMELHLIHYSYGVNSTEKGDLSSESTVSRIRTEHFPLTLESARPSHTSQYLCASSKGGDGGNTIYFGEGSWLTVV.

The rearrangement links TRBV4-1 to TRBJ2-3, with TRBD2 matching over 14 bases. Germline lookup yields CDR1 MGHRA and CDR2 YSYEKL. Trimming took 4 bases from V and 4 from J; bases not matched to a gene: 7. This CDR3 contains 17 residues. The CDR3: CASSLTPGLAGADTQYF. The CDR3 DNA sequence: TGCGCCAGCAGCCTCACCCCGGGACTAGCGGGAGCAGATACGCAGTATTTT.

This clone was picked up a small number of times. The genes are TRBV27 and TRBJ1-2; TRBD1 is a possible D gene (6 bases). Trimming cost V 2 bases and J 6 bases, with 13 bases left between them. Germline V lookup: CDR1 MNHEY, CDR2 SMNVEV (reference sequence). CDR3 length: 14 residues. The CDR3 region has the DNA TGTGCCAGCAGTTTAACTCACGCAGGGGATGGCTACACCTTC. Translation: CASSLTHAGDGYTF.

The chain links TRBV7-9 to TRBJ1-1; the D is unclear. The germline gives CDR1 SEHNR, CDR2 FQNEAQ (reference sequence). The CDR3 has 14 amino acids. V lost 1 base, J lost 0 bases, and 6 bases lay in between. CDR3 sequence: CASSLGFMNTEAFF. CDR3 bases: TGTGCCAGCAGCTTAGGGTTTATGAACACTGAAGCTTTCTTT.

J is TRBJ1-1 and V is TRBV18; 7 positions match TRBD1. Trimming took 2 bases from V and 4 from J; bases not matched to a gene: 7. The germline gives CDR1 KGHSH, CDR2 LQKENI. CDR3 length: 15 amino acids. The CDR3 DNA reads TGTGCCAGCTCACCAGACAGGGCTGTTGGCACTGAAGCTTTCTTT. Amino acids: CASSPDRAVGTEAFF. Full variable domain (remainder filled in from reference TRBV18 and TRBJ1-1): NAGVMQNPRHLVRRRGQEARLRCSPMKGHSHVYWYRQLPEEGLKFMVYLQKENIIDESGMPKERFSAEFPKEGPSILRIQQVVRGDSAAYFCASSPDRAVGTEAFFGQGTRLTVV.

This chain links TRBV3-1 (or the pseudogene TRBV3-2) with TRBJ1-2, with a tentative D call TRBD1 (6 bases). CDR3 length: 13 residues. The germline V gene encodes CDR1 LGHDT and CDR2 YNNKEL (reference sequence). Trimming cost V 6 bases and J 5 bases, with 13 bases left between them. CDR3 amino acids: CASRTTGAYGYTF. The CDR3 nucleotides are TGTGCCAGCAGGACGACAGGCGCTTATGGCTACACCTTC.

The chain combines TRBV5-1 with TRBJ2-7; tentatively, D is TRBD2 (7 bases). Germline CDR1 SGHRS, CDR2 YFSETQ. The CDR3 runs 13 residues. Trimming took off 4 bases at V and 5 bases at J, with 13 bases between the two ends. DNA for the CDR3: TGCGCCAGCAGCATCCGGGGGGACAACGAGCAGTACTTC. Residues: CASSIRGDNEQYF.

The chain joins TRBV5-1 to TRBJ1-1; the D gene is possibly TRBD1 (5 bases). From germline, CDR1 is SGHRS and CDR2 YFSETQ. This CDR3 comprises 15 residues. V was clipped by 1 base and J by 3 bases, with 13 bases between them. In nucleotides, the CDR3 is TGCGCCAGCAGCTTGCTCGGACATGGCGACACTGAAGCTTTCTTT. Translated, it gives CASSLLGHGDTEAFF.

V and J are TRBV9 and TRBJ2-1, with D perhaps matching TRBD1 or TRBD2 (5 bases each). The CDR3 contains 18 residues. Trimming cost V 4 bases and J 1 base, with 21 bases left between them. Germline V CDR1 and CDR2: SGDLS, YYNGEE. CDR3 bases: TGTGCCAGCAGCCCGAGCCCGGGACCGCTGCCTTCCTACAATGAGCAGTTCTTC. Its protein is CASSPSPGPLPSYNEQFF.

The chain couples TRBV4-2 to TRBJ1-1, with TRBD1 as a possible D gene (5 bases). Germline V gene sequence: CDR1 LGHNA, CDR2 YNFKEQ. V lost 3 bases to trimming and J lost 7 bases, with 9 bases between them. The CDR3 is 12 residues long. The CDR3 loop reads CASSQVDSEAFF. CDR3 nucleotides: TGTGCCAGCAGCCAGGTCGACAGTGAAGCTTTCTTT.

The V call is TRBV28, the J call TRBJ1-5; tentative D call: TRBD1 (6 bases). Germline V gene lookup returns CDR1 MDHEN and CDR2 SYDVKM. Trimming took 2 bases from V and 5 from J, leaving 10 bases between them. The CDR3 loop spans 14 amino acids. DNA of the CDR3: TGTGCCAGCAGTTTAGGCAGGGGAGATCAGCCCCAGCATTTT. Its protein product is CASSLGRGDQPQHF.

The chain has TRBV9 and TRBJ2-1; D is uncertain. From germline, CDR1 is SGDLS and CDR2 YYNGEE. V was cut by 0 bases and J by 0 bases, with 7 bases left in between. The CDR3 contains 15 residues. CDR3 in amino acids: CASSVGPSSYNEQFF. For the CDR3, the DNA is TGTGCCAGCAGCGTAGGACCGAGCTCCTACAATGAGCAGTTCTTC.

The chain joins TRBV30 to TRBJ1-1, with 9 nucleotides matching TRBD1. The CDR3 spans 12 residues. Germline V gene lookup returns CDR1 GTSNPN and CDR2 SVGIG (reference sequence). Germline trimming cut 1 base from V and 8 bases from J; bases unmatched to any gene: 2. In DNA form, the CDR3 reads TGTGCCTGGAGTGGAGACAGGGGGGAAGCTTTCTTT. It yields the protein CAWSGDRGEAFF.

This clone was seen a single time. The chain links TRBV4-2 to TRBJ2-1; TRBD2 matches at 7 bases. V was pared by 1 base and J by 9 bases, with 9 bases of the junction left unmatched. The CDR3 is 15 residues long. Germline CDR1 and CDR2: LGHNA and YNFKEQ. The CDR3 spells CASSQVTGGRSEQFF. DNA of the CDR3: TGTGCCAGCAGCCAAGTGACCGGCGGGAGATCTGAGCAGTTCTTC.

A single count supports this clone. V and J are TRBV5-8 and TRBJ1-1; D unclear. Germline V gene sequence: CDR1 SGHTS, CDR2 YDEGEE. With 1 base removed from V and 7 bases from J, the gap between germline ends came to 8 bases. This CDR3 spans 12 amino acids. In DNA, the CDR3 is TGTGCCAGCAGCTTGATGCGTGATGAAGCTTTCTTT. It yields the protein CASSLMRDEAFF.

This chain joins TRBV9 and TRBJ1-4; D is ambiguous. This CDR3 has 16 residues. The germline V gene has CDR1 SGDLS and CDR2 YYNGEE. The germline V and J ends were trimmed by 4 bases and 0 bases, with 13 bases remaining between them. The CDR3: CASSLSFSSTNEKLFF. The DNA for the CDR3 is TGTGCCAGCAGCCTTTCATTCAGCTCAACTAATGAAAAACTGTTTTTT.

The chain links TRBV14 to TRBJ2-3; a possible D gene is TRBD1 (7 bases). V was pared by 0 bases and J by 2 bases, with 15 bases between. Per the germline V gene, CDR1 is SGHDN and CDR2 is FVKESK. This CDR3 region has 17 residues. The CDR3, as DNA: TGTGCCAGCAGCCAAGATTGGAGGGACAGATTCACAGATACGCAGTATTTT. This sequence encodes CASSQDWRDRFTDTQYF.

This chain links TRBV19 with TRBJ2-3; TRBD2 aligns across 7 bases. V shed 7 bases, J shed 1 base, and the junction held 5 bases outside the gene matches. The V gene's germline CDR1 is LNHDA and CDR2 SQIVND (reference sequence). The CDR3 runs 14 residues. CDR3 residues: CASKALAGTDTQYF. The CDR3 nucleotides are TGTGCCAGTAAGGCCCTAGCGGGCACAGATACGCAGTATTTT.

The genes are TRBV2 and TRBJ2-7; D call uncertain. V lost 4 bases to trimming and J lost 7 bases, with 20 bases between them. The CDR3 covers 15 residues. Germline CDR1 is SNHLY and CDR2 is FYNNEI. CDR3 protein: CASSGAAPRMGEQYF. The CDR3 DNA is TGTGCCAGCAGTGGGGCCGCTCCCCGAATGGGAGAGCAGTACTTC.

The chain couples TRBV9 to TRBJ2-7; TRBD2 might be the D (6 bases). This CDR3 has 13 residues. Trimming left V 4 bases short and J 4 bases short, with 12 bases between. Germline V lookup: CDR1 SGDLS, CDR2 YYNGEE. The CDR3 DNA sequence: TGTGCCAGCAGCCGGAGGGGAAGGTACGAGCAGTACTTC. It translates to CASSRRGRYEQYF.

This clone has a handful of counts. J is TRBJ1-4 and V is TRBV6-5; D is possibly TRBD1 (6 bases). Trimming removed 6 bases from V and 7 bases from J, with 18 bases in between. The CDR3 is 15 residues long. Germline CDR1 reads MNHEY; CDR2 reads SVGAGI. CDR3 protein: CASRGRGWYSEKLFF. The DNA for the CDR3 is TGTGCCAGCAGGGGCAGGGGATGGTATAGTGAAAAACTGTTTTTT.

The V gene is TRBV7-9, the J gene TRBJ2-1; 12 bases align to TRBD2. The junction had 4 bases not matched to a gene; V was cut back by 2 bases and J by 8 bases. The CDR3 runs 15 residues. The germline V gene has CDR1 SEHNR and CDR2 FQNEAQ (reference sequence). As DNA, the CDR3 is TGTGCCAGCAGCTTAAGGACTAGCGGGAACGATGAGCAGTTCTTC. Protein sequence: CASSLRTSGNDEQFF.

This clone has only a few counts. The CDR3 DNA reads TGTGCCAGCTCTCCATGGAGGACAGGGGACACTGAAGCTTTCTTT. Amino acid sequence: CASSPWRTGDTEAFF. This rearrangement joins TRBV18 to TRBJ1-1, with 9 bases aligning to TRBD1. The CDR3 is 15 residues long. The V gene's germline CDR1 is KGHSH and CDR2 LQKENI. J was trimmed by 3 bases and V by 6 bases; bases with no gene match: 8.

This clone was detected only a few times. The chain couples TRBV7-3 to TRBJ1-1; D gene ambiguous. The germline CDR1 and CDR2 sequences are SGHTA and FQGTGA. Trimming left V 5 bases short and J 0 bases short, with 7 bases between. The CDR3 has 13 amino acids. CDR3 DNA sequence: TGTGCCAGCAGCATCTCAGTGAACACTGAAGCTTTCTTT. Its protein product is CASSISVNTEAFF.

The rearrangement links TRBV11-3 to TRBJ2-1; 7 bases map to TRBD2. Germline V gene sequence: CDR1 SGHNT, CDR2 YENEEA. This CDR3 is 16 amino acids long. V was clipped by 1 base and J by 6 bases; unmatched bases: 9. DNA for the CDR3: TGTGCCAGCAGCTTAGCCCGGGGGACTAACCTCAATGAGCAGTTCTTC. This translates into CASSLARGTNLNEQFF.

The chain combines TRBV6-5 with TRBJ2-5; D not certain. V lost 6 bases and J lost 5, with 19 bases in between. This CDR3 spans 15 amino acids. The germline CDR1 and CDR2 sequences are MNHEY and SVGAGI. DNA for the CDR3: TGTGCCAGCAGACTCGGGCCCCACCGCTGGGAGACCCAGTACTTC. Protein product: CASRLGPHRWETQYF.